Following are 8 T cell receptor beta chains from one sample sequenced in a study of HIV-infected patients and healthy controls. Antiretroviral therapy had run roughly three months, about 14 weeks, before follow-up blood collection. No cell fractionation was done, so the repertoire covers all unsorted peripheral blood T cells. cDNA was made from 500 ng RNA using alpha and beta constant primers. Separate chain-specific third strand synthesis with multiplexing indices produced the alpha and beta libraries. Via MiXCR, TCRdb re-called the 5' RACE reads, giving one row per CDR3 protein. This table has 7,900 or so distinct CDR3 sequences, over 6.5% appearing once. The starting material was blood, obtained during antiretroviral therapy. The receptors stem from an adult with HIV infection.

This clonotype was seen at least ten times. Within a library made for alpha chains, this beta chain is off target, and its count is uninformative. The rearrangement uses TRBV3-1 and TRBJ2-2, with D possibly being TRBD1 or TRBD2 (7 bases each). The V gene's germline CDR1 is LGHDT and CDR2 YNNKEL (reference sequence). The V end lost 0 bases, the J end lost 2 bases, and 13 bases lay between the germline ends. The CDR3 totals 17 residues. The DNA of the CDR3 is TGTGCCAGCAGCCAAGACAGGGGGGGAACCAACACCGGGGAGCTGTTTTTT. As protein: CASSQDRGGTNTGELFF.

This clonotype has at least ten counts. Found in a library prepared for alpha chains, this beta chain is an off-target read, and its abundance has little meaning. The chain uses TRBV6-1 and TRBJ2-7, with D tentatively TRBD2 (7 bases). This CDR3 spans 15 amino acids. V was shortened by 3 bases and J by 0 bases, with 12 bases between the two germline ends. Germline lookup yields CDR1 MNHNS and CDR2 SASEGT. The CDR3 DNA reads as TGTGCCAGCAGTGATGAGGGGGGGGTCTCCTACGAGCAGTACTTC. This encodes CASSDEGGVSYEQYF.

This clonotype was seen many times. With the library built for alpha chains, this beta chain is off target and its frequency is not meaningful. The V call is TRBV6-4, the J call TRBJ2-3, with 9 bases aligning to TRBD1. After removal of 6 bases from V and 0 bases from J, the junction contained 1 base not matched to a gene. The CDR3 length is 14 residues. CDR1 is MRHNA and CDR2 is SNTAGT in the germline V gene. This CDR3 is CASRQGASTDTQYF. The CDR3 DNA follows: TGTGCCAGCAGACAGGGGGCTAGCACAGATACGCAGTATTTT.

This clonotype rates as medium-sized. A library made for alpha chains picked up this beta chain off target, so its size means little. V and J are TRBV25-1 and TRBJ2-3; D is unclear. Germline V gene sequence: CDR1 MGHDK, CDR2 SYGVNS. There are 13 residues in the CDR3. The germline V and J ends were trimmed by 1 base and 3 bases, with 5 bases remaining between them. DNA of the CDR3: TGTGCCAGCAGTGAATTCGGGACAGATACGCAGTATTTT. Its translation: CASSEFGTDTQYF.

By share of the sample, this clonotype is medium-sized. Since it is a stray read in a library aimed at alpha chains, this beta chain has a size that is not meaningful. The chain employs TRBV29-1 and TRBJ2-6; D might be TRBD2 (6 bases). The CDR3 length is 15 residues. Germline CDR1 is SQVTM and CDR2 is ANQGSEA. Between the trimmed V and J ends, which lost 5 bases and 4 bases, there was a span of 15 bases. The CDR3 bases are TGCAGCGTTCCCAAGGAGGGTTCAGGGGCCAACGTCCTGACTTTC. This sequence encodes CSVPKEGSGANVLTF.

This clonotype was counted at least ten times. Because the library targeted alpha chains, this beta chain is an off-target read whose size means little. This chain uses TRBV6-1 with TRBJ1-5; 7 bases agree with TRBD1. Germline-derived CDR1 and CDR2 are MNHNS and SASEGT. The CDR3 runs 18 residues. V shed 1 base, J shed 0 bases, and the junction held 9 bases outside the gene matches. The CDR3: CASSEDGRGYYSNQPQHF. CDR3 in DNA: TGTGCCAGCAGTGAAGACGGCAGGGGGTATTATAGCAATCAGCCCCAGCATTTT.

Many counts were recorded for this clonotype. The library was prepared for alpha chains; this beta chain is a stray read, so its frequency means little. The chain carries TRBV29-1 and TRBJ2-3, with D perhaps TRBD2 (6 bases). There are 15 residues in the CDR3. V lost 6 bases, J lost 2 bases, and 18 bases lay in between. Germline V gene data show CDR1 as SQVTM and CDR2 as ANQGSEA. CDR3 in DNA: TGCAGCGTGGGAGACTTAGCGGTTCACACAGATACGCAGTATTTT. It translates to CSVGDLAVHTDTQYF.

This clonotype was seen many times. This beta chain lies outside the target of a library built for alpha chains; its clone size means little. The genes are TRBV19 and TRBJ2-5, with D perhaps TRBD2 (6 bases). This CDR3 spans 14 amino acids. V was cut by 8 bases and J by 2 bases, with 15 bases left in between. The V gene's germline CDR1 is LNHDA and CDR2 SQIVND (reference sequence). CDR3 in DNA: TGTGCCAGTCGGGATGCGGGGTTACAAGAGACCCAGTACTTC. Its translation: CASRDAGLQETQYF.